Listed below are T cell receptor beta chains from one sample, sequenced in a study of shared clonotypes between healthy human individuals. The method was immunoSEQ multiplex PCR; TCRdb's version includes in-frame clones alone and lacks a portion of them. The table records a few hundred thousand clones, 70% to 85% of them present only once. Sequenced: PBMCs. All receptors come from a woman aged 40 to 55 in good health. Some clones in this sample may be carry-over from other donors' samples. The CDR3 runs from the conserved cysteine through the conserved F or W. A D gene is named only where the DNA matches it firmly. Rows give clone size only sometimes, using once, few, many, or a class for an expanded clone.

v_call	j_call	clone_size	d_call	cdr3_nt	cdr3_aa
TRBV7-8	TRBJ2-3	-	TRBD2	TGTGCCAGCCGCGCGGGTAGCGGGAAAGATACGCAGTATTTT	CASRAGSGKDTQYF
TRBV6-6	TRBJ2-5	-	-	TGCGCCAGCAGTTATCTCGGGCCAGGGGGGCAAGAGACCCAGTACTTC	CASSYLGPGGQETQYF
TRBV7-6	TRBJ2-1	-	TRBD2	TGTGCCAGCAGCTTAGTTCCAGCGGGGTATAATGAGCAGTTCTTC	CASSLVPAGYNEQFF
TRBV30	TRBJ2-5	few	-	TGTGCCTGGAGTGCTTCGGTAGGTGAGCAGTACTTC	CAWSASVGEQYF
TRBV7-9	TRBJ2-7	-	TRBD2	TGTGCCAGCAGCTTAGAAATAGCGGGGCCCTACGAGCAGTACTTC	CASSLEIAGPYEQYF
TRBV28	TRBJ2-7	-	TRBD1	TGTGCCACCAGGGGGACAGATGATCGGGACGAGCAGTACTTC	CATRGTDDRDEQYF
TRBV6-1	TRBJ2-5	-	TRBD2	TGTGCCAGCATGGGACTAGCGGGAGTTCCAGAGACCCAGTACTTC	CASMGLAGVPETQYF
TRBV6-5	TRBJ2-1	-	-	TGTGCCAGCAGTTATGCGGGCCGGTGGTTCTTC	CASSYAGRWFF
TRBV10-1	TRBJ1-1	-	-	TGCGCCAGCAAGAACATACCCGGGGAAGCTTTCTTT	CASKNIPGEAFF
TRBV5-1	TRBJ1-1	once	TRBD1	TGCGCCAGCAGCTCCCGGGACAGGGTATACAACACTGAAGCTTTCTTT	CASSSRDRVYNTEAFF
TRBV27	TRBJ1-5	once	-	TGTGCCAGCAGTCCACGGGGCGGTCGTAATCAGCCCCAGCATTTT	CASSPRGGRNQPQHF
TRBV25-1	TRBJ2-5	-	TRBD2	TGTGCCAGCAGTCCCCCTGGGGTACTAGCGGGACGAGAGACCCAGTACTTC	CASSPPGVLAGRETQYF
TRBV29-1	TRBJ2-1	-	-	TGCAGCGTTTACGGTGGCGGGATTTCCTACAATGAGCAGTTCTTC	CSVYGGGISYNEQFF
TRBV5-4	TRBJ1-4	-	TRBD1	TGTGCCAGCAGCCAAAGTTGGCAGGGGGCGGAAAAACTGTTTTTT	CASSQSWQGAEKLFF
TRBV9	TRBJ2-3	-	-	TGTGCCAGCAGCGTAGGTGCGGGGGATACGCAGTATTTT	CASSVGAGDTQYF
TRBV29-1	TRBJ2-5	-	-	TGCAGCGCGGGGCCCCAAGAGACCCAGTACTTC	CSAGPQETQYF
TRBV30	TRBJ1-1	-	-	TGTGCCTGGGAACAGGGTACTGAAGCTTTCTTT	CAWEQGTEAFF
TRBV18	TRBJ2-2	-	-	TGTGCCAGCTCGCCTCAGGGCTGGGGAACCGGGGAGCTGTTTTTT	CASSPQGWGTGELFF